This TCR beta chain is drawn from a study of cytomegalovirus exposure and HLA in healthy donors. Study-wide background: A prior analysis found 117 million unique TCR beta sequences from 150 million to 200 million T cells.

Study observations and caveats: The productive fraction for most TCR beta V segments was about 87% or about 30% in an earlier analysis. Researchers reported from a later analysis that most CMV-associated TCR beta chains appeared HLA-restricted.

A few counts support this clone. As yet, its antigen is unknown. Though probably carrying unrecorded immune exposures, donors were nominally healthy at sampling. 60 Vbeta and 13 Jbeta primers were used in PCR. Generated by immunoSEQ multiplex PCR, the TCRdb table keeps only in-frame clones and is missing some. The sample has 75,000 to 100,000 clones; around 64% are singletons. Material: PBMCs. This sequence originates from a man between 60 and 70 years old in good health and CMV-seronegative.

CDR3: CASSQVGQGDGYTF. The CDR3 nucleotides read TGTGCCAGCAGCCAAGTTGGACAGGGAGATGGCTACACCTTC. The rearrangement uses TRBV4-2 and TRBJ1-2; 8 nucleotides align to TRBD1. The CDR3 has 14 residues. Germline V lookup: CDR1 LGHNA, CDR2 YNFKEQ. V shed 1 base, J shed 6 bases, and the junction held 4 bases outside the gene matches.